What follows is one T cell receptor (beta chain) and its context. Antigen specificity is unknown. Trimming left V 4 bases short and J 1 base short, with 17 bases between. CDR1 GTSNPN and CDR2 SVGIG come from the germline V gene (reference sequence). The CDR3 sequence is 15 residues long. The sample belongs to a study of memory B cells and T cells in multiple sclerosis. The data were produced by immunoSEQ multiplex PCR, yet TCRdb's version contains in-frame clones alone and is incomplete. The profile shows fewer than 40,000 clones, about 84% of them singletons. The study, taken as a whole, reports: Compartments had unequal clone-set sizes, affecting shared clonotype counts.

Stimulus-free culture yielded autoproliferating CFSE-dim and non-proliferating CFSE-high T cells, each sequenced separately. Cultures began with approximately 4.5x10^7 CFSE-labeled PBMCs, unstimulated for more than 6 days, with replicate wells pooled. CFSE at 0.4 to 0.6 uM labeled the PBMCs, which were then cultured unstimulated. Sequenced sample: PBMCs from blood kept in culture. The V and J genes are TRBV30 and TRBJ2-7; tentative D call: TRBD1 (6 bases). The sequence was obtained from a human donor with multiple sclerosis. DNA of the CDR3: TGTGCCTGGAACCCTTGGGGGACACGTTCCTACGAGCAGTACTTC. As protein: CAWNPWGTRSYEQYF.